This entry lists 8 T cell receptor beta chains sequenced from one sample in a study of cytomegalovirus exposure and HLA in healthy donors. The PCR contained 60 Vbeta and 13 Jbeta primers. TCRdb keeps only in-frame clones here, not all; method: immunoSEQ multiplex PCR. The data hold approximately 190,000 clones, with 75% to 85% observed a single time. Sequenced input: PBMCs. These receptors were taken from a woman between 50 and 59 years old in good health and CMV-seropositive.

This clone was seen only a few times. The V gene is TRBV29-1, the J gene TRBJ1-1; TRBD1 matches 9 bases. V shed 6 bases and J 10 bases; nucleotides not matched to a gene: 9. CDR3 length equals 12 residues. Germline CDR1 reads SQVTM; CDR2 reads ANQGSEA. The chain's CDR3 is CSVEPGTGIAFF. The DNA of the CDR3 is TGCAGCGTGGAGCCGGGGACAGGGATAGCTTTCTTT.

CDR3 in amino acids: CASTRPGTTGTDTQYF. The CDR3 DNA reads TGTGCCAGCACCCGACCGGGTACCACTGGCACAGATACGCAGTATTTT. This rearrangement joins TRBV28 to TRBJ2-3; D unresolved. The CDR3 loop spans 16 amino acids. Germline V gene sequence: CDR1 MDHEN, CDR2 SYDVKM. With 7 bases removed from V and 1 base from J, the gap between germline ends came to 18 bases.

The chain is built from TRBV7-9 and TRBJ2-7; no clear D. The ends were cut back, 4 bases at V and 3 bases at J, with 7 bases in the middle. The CDR3 is 12 amino acids. Germline lookup yields CDR1 SEHNR and CDR2 FQNEAQ (reference sequence). CDR3 protein: CASSYDNYEQYF. CDR3 coding DNA: TGTGCCAGCAGCTATGACAACTACGAGCAGTACTTC.

The chain couples TRBV4-1 to TRBJ2-3; TRBD2 aligns across 10 bases. V lost 0 bases, J lost 4 bases, and 7 bases stayed unmatched. Germline V gene sequence: CDR1 MGHRA, CDR2 YSYEKL. This CDR3 has 17 residues. CDR3 sequence reads: CASSQDISSGGPDTQYF. The CDR3 DNA is TGCGCCAGCAGCCAAGATATTAGTAGCGGGGGGCCAGATACGCAGTATTTT.

V gene TRBV9 combines with J gene TRBJ2-5; D gene uncertain. The germline V gene encodes CDR1 SGDLS and CDR2 YYNGEE. Trimming stripped 0 bases from V and 4 bases from J, with 4 bases between. The CDR3 is 12 residues long. This CDR3 reads CASSVDLETQYF. CDR3 coding DNA: TGTGCCAGCAGCGTAGATCTAGAGACCCAGTACTTC.

The genes are TRBV7-9 and TRBJ2-3, with D uncertain. With 5 bases removed from V and 10 bases from J, the gap between germline ends came to 10 bases. The CDR3 consists of 11 residues. Germline values: CDR1 SEHNR, CDR2 FQNEAQ (reference sequence). The DNA for the CDR3 is TGTGCCAGCAGCCCGTCCCCTCCGCAGTATTTT. This translates into CASSPSPPQYF.

The chain is built from TRBV2 and TRBJ1-4; 8 bases match TRBD1. In germline, CDR1 is SNHLY, CDR2 FYNNEI. The CDR3 is made up of 14 amino acids. Trimming took 5 bases from V and 4 from J; bases not matched to a gene: 3. The CDR3, as DNA: TGTGCCAGCAGTTTCGACAGGGGTAATGAAAAACTGTTTTTT. As protein: CASSFDRGNEKLFF.

This CDR3 reads CASSLGGVRMNEQFF. Written as DNA, the CDR3 is TGTGCCAGCAGCTTAGGCGGGGTACGGATGAATGAGCAGTTCTTC. This chain links TRBV7-9 with TRBJ2-1; a possible D gene is TRBD2 (6 bases). Trimming removed 1 base at V and 7 bases at J, with 14 bases between. Germline V gene lookup returns CDR1 SEHNR and CDR2 FQNEAQ (reference sequence). The CDR3 is made up of 15 amino acids.